This T cell receptor (beta chain) was captured in a study of T cell clones after liver transplantation. Concerning this clone: The sample holds other DNA sequences that translate to the same CDR3.

Here immunoSEQ multiplex PCR was the method, and the copy in TCRdb shows in-frame clones only, minus some. The sample lists roughly 80,000 clones, roughly four fifths occurring once. Germline V gene lookup returns CDR1 MNHNS and CDR2 SASEGT. The ends were cut back, 5 bases at V and 5 bases at J, with 6 bases in the middle. This CDR3 is built from 11 residues. The chain recombines TRBV6-1 with TRBJ1-1; D is undetermined. This receptor was taken from a human patient who received a liver transplant. The graft donor may account for some of the T cells. Sequencing used CD4+ T cells from blood, obtained 45 to 46 months after liver transplant. CDR3 nucleotide sequence: TGTGCCAGCAGTCATGGAACTGAAGCTTTCTTT. Its protein product is CASSHGTEAFF.